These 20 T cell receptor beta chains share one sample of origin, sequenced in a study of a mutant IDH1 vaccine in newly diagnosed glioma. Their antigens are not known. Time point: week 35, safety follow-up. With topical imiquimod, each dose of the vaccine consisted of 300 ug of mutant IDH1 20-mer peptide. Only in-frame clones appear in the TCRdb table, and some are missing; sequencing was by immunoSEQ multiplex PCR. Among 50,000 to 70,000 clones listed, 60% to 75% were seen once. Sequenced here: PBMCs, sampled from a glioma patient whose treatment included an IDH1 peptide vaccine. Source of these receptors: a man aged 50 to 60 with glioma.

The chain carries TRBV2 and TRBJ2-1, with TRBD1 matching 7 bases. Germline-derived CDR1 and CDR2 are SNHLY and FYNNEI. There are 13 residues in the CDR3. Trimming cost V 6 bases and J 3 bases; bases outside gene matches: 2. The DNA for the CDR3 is TGTGCCAGCAGGACAGGGAACTACAATGAGCAGTTCTTC. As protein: CASRTGNYNEQFF.

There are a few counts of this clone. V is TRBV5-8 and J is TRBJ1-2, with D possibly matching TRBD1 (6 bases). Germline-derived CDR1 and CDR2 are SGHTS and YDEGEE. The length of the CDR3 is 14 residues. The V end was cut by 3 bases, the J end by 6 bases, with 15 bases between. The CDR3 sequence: CASSSTTGFNGYTF. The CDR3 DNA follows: TGTGCCAGCAGCTCTACTACAGGGTTCAATGGCTACACCTTC.

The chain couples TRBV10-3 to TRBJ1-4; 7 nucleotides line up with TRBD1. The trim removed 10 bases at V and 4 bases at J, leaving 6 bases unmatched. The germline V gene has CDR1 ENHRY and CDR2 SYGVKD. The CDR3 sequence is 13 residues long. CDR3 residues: CASSRDSNEKLFF. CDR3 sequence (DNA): TGTGCCAGTTCCAGGGACAGTAATGAAAAACTGTTTTTT.

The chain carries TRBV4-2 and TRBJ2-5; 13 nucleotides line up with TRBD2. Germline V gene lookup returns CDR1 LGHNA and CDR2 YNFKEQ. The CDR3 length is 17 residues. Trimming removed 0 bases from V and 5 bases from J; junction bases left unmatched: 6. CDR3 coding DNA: TGTGCCAGCAGCCAAGAACTAGCGGGGGGGCCGGGGGAGACCCAGTACTTC. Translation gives CASSQELAGGPGETQYF.

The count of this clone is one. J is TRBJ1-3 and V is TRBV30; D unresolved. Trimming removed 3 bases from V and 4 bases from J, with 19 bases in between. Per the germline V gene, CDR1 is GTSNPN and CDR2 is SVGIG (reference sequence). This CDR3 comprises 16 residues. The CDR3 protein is CAWREYGRSGGNTIYF. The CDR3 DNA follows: TGTGCCTGGAGGGAATATGGGCGAAGCGGAGGAAACACCATATATTTT.

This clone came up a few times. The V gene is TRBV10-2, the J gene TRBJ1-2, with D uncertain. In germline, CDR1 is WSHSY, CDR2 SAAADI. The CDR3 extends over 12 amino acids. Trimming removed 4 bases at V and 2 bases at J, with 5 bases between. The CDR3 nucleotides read TGCGCCAGCAGTGGACTAAACTATGGCTACACCTTC. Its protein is CASSGLNYGYTF.

CDR3 residues: CASSPGTGYTNTEAFF. CDR3 bases: TGTGCCAGCAGCCCCGGGACAGGGTATACGAACACTGAAGCTTTCTTT. J is TRBJ1-1 and V is TRBV9, with 9 nucleotides matching TRBD1. Per the germline V gene, CDR1 is SGDLS and CDR2 is YYNGEE. With V trimmed by 4 bases and J by 1 base, 8 bases remained unmatched. The CDR3 is 16 residues long.

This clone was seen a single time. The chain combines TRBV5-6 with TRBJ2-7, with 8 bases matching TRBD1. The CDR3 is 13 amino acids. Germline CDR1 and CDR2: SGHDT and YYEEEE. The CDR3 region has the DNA TGTGCCAGCAGCGGGGGACAGGTATTGGGGATGGCGGTC. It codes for CASSGGQVLGMAV.

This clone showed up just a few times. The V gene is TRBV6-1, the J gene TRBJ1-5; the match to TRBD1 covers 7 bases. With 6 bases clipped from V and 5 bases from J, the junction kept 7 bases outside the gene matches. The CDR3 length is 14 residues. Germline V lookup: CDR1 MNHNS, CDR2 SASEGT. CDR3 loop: CASRSTGDYQPQHF. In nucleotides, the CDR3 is TGTGCCAGCAGATCTACAGGGGATTATCAGCCCCAGCATTTT.

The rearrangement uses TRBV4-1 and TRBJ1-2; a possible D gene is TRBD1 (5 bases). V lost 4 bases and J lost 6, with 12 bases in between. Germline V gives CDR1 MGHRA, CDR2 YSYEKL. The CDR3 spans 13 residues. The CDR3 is CASSLGGSNGYTF. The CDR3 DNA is TGCGCCAGCAGCCTGGGGGGGAGCAATGGCTACACCTTC.

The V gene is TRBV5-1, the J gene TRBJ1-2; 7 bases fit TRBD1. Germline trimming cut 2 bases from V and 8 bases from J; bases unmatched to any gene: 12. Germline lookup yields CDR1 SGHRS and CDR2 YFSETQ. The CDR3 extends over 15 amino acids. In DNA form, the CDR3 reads TGCGCCAGCAGCTTAATCCCTGAAGGGGGCGACGGCTACACCTTC. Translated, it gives CASSLIPEGGDGYTF. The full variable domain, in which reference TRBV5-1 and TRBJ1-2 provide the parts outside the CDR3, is KAGVTQTPRYLIKTRGQQVTLSCSPISGHRSVSWYQQTPGQGLQFLFEYFSETQRNKGNFPGRFSGRQFSNSRSEMNVSTLELGDSALYLCASSLIPEGGDGYTFGSGTRLTVV.

CDR3 coding DNA: TGTGCCAGCAGCTTACAGGGCACCGGGGAGCTGTTTTTT. Translated: CASSLQGTGELFF. The rearrangement uses TRBV7-9 and TRBJ2-2; D perhaps matches TRBD1 (5 bases). This CDR3 has 13 amino acids. Trimming cost V 2 bases and J 4 bases, with 5 bases left between them. The germline gives CDR1 SEHNR, CDR2 FQNEAQ (reference sequence).

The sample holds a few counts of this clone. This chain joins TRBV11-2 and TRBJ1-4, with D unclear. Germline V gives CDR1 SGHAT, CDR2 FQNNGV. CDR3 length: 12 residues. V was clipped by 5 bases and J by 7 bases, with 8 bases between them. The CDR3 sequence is CASSADVEKLFF. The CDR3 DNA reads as TGTGCCAGCAGCGCGGACGTTGAAAAACTGTTTTTT.

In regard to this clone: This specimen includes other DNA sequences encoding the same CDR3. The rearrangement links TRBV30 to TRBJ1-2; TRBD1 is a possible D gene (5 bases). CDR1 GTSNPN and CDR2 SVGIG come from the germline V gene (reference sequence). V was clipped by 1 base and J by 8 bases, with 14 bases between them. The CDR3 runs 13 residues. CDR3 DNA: TGTGCCTGGAGTGCCCGCCAGGGCGGGGGCTACACCTTC. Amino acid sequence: CAWSARQGGGYTF.

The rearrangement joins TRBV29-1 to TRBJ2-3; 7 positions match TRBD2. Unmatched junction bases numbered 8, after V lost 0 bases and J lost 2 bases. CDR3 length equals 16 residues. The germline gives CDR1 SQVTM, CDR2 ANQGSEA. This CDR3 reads CSVEDRLAEITDTQYF. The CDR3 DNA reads TGCAGCGTTGAAGACCGACTAGCCGAAATCACAGATACGCAGTATTTT.

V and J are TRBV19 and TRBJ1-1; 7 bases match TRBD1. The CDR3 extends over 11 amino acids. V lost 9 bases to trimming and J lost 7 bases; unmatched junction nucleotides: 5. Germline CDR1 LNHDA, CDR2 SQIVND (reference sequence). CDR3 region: CASGGQLEAFF. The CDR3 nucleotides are TGTGCCAGCGGGGGACAGCTTGAAGCTTTCTTT.

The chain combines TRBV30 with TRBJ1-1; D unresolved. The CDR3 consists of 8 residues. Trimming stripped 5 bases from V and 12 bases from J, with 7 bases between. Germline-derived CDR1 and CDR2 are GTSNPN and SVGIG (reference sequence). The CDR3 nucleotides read TGTGCCTGGGGTACTTCTTTCTTT. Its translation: CAWGTSFF.

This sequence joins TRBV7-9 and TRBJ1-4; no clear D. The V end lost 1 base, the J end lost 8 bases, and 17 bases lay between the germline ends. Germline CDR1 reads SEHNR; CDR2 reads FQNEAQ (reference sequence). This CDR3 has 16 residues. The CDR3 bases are TGTGCCAGCAGCTTAGTGATGTCTACACATCGGGAAAAACTGTTTTTT. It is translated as CASSLVMSTHREKLFF.

CDR3 in DNA: TGTGCCAGCAGTGAACCTAGCGGGGCCGTCAGGGAGACCCAGTACTTC. As protein: CASSEPSGAVRETQYF. This chain links TRBV2 with TRBJ2-5, with 9 bases that match TRBD2. This CDR3 has 16 amino acids. V lost 2 bases and J lost 5; bases outside the gene matches: 9. CDR1 SNHLY and CDR2 FYNNEI come from the germline V gene.

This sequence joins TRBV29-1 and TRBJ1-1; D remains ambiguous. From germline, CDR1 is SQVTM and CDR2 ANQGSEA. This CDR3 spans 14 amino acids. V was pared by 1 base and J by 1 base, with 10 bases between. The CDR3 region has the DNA TGCAGCGTTGAAGGGTCAGCCAGGAACACTGAAGCTTTCTTT. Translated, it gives CSVEGSARNTEAFF.